Listed below are T cell receptor beta chains from one sample, sequenced in a study of blood T cell repertoires in COVID-19. Produced via immunoSEQ multiplex PCR; TCRdb's table is partial and in-frame only. Of about 140,000 clones listed, 75% to 90% are singletons. The material sequenced was peripheral blood. Receptor source: a woman at least 80 years old with acute or convalescent COVID-19. CDR3s include the opening cysteine and the closing phenylalanine or tryptophan. The order of the fields is clone size, J gene, V gene, D gene, CDR3 protein. A D gene is named only where the DNA matches it firmly. Size values are once, few and many counts, or a class for expanded clones, and some rows have none.

. | TRBJ2-3 | TRBV7-9 | TRBD2 | CASSGGLTDTQYF
. | TRBJ1-4 | TRBV7-8 | TRBD1 | CASSVSTVQGSLWEKLFF
. | TRBJ2-1 | TRBV6-5 | . | CASTELPGQGGEQFF
. | TRBJ2-7 | TRBV5-1 | . | CASSFDSDRAEQYF
few | TRBJ1-2 | TRBV18 | TRBD1 | CASSPSSTGTGNYGYTF
once | TRBJ2-6 | TRBV29-1 | TRBD1 | CSVGSRTGGSGANVLTF
. | TRBJ2-3 | TRBV19 | . | CASSVTLQGDTQYF
. | TRBJ1-1 | TRBV19 | . | CASSPRAGYTEAFF
. | TRBJ1-1 | TRBV5-1 | . | CASSLGQTMNTEAFF
. | TRBJ2-2 | TRBV4-1 | TRBD1 | CASSPLPGTGANTGELFF
. | TRBJ1-2 | TRBV4-1 | TRBD1 | CASSPPDRQTNYGYTF
. | TRBJ1-4 | TRBV18 | . | CASSPDQNEKLFF
. | TRBJ1-5 | TRBV7-9 | . | CASSQDRNQPQHF
. | TRBJ2-7 | TRBV5-1 | . | CASSGGRGYEQYF
. | TRBJ1-1 | TRBV29-1 | . | CSALLFGSSSTEAFF
. | TRBJ2-1 | TRBV6-4 | . | CASSYSSYNEQFF
. | TRBJ1-2 | TRBV6-5 | . | CASSISQEGNGYTF
. | TRBJ1-5 | TRBV5-1 | . | CASSFGQNQPQHF
. | TRBJ2-1 | TRBV6-5 | TRBD2 | CASRGSGGADEQFF
. | TRBJ1-1 | TRBV9 | . | CASSVDSNTEAFF
. | TRBJ2-7 | TRBV5-1 | TRBD1 | CASSLVAQGAGSEQYF
. | TRBJ2-7 | TRBV29-1 | . | CSVEVAVDEQYF
. | TRBJ1-6 | TRBV27 | TRBD1 | CASHPQGALSPLHF
. | TRBJ1-4 | TRBV19 | TRBD1 | CASRRGQNEKLFF
. | TRBJ1-6 | TRBV7-2 | . | CASSPLVGQRNSPLHF
. | TRBJ2-5 | TRBV5-1 | TRBD1 | CASSDGTGKETQYF
. | TRBJ2-7 | TRBV5-1 | . | CASSLGGETFEQYF
. | TRBJ1-1 | TRBV11-2 | TRBD1 | CASSSRQGLNTEAFF
. | TRBJ1-1 | TRBV6-5 | . | CASRPHTGETEAFF
. | TRBJ1-2 | TRBV18 | TRBD1 | CASSLTQGANYGYTF
. | TRBJ1-1 | TRBV28 | TRBD1 | CASSLLRDRYRF
. | TRBJ2-7 | TRBV12-3/TRBV12-4 | . | CASSLLRDEQYF